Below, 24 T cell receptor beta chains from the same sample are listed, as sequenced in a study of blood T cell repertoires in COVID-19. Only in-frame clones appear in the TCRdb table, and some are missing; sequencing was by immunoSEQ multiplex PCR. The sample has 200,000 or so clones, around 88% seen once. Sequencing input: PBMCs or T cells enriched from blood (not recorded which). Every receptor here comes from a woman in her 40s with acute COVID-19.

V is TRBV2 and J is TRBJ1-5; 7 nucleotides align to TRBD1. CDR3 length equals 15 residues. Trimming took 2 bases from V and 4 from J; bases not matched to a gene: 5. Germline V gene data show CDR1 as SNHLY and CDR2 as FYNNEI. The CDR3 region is CASSERTGTNQPQHF. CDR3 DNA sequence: TGTGCCAGCAGTGAAAGGACAGGAACGAATCAGCCCCAGCATTTT.

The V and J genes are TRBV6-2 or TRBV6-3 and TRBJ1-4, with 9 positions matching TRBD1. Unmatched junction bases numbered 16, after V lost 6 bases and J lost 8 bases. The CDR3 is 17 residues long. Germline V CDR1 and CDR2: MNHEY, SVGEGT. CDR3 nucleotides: TGTGCCAGCAGCCCGTTCACCACCGGGACAGGGCGGGAAAAACTGTTTTTT. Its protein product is CASSPFTTGTGREKLFF.

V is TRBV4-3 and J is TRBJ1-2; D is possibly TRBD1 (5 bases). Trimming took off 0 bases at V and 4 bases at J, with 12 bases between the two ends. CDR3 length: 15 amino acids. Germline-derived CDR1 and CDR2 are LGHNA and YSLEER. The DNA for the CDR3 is TGCGCCAGCAGCCAAGATTTCCCAGGGCCCTATGGCTACACCTTC. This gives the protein CASSQDFPGPYGYTF.

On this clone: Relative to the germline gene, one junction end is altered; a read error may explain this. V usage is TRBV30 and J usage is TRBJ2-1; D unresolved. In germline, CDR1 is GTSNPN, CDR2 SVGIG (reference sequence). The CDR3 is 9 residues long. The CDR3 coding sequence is TGTGCCTGGAGCCCCAGGCAGATCTTC. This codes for CAWSPRQIF.

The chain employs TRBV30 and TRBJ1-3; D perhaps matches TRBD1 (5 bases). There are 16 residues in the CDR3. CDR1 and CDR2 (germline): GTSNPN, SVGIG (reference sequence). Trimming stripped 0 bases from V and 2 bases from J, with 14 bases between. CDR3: CAWSVGGARAGNTIYF. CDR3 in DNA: TGTGCCTGGAGTGTAGGAGGGGCGAGGGCTGGAAACACCATATATTTT.

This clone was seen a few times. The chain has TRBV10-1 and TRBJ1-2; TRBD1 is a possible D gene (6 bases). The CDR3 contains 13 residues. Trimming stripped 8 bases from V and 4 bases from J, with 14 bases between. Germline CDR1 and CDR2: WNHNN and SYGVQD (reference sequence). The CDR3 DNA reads TGCGCCAGCCTCCGGGACAACTCCTATGGCTACACCTTC. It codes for CASLRDNSYGYTF.

CDR3 amino acids: CASRQGLPVKLFF. Written as DNA, the CDR3 is TGTGCCAGCCGGCAGGGTCTCCCGGTCAAACTGTTTTTT. This rearrangement joins TRBV6-5 to TRBJ1-4; D possibly corresponds to TRBD1 (5 bases). Trimming cost V 8 bases and J 11 bases, with 18 bases left between them. The CDR3 totals 13 residues. Germline CDR1 MNHEY, CDR2 SVGAGI.

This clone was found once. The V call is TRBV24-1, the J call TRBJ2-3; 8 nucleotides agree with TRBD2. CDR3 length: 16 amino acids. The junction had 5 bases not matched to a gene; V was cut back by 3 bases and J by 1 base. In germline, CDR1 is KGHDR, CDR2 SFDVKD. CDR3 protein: CATSDRTSGGTDTQYF. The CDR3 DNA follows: TGTGCCACCAGTGATCGTACTAGCGGAGGCACAGATACGCAGTATTTT.

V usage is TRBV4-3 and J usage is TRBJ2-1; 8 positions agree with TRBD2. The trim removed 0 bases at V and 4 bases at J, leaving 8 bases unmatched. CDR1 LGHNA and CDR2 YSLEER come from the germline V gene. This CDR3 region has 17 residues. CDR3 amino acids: CASSQDRASGLYNEQFF. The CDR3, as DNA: TGCGCCAGCAGCCAAGATCGCGCTAGCGGGCTATACAATGAGCAGTTCTTC.

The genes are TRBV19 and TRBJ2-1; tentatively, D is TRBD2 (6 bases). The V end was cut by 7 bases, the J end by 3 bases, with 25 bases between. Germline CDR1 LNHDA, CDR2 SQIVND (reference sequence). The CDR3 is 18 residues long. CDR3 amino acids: CASTARASALIRYNEQFF. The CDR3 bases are TGTGCCAGTACCGCCCGGGCTAGCGCTCTGATACGCTACAATGAGCAGTTCTTC.

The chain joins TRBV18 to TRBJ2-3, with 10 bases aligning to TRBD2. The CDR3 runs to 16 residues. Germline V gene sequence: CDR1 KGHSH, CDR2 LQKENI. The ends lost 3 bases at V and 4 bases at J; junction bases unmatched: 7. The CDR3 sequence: CASSPLAGASADTQYF. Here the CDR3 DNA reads TGTGCCAGCTCACCCCTAGCGGGAGCTAGCGCAGATACGCAGTATTTT. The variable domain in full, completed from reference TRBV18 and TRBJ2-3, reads NAGVMQNPRHLVRRRGQEARLRCSPMKGHSHVYWYRQLPEEGLKFMVYLQKENIIDESGMPKERFSAEFPKEGPSILRIQQVVRGDSAAYFCASSPLAGASADTQYFGPGTRLTVL.

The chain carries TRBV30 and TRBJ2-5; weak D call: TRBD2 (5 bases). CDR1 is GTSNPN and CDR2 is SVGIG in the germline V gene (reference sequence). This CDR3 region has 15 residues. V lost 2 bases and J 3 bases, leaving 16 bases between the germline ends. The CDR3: CAWSNPGLGEETQYF. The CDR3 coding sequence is TGTGCCTGGAGTAATCCCGGCCTCGGGGAAGAGACCCAGTACTTC.

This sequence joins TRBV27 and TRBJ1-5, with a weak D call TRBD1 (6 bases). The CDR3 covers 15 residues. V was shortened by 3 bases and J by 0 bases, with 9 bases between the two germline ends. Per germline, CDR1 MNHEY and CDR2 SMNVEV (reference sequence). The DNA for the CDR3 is TGTGCCAGCAGTTTGGACAGACTTAGCAATCAGCCCCAGCATTTT. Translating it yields CASSLDRLSNQPQHF.

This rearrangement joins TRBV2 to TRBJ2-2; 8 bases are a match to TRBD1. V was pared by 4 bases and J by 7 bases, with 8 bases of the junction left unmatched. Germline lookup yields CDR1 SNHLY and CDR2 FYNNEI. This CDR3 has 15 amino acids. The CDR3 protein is CASSADRVVNGELFF. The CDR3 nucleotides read TGTGCCAGCAGTGCGGACAGGGTGGTGAACGGGGAGCTGTTTTTT.

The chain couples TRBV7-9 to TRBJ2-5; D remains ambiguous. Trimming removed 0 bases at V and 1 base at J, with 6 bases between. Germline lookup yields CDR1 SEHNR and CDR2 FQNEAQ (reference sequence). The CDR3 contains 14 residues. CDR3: CASSLASSQETQYF. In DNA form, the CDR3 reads TGTGCCAGCAGCTTAGCGAGTTCCCAAGAGACCCAGTACTTC.

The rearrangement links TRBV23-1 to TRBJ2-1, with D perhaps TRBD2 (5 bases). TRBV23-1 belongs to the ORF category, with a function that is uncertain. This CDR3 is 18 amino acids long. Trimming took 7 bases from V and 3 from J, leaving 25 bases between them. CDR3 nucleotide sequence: TGCGCCAGCATTCCGCCACTAGGGCACAAAAGTGACTACAATGAGCAGTTCTTC. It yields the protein CASIPPLGHKSDYNEQFF.

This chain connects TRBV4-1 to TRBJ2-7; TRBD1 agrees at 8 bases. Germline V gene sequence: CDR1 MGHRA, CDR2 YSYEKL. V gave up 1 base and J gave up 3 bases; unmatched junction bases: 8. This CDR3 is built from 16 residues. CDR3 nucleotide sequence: TGCGCCAGCAGCCAAGGTGAAGGGACAGGCTTCTACGAGCAGTACTTC. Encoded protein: CASSQGEGTGFYEQYF.

In DNA form, the CDR3 reads TGTGCCAGCAATAGACCCCGGGACAGAAGCTTTATGAACACTGAAGCTTTCTTT. Amino acids: CASNRPRDRSFMNTEAFF. This rearrangement joins TRBV27 to TRBJ1-1; 7 bases agree with TRBD1. Trimming took 7 bases from V and 0 from J; bases not matched to a gene: 17. The CDR3 consists of 18 residues. Germline-derived CDR1 and CDR2 are MNHEY and SMNVEV (reference sequence).

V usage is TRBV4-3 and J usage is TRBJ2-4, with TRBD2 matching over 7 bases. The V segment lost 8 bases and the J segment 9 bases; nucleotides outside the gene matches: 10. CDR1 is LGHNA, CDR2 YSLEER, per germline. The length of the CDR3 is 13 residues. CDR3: CASGRSREGIQYF. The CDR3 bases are TGCGCCAGCGGAAGAAGCAGGGAGGGCATTCAGTACTTC.

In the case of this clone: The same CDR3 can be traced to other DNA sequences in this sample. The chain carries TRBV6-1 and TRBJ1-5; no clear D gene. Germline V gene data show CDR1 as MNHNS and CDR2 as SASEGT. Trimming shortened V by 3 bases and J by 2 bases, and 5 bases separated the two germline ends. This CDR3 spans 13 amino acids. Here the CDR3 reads CASSDRGNQPQHF. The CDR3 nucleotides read TGTGCCAGCAGTGATCGGGGCAATCAGCCCCAGCATTTT.

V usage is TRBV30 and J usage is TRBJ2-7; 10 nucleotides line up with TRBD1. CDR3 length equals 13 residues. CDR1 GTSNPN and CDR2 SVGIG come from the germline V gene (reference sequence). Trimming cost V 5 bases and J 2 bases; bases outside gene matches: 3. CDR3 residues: CAWGQGGPYEQYV. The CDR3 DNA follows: TGTGCCTGGGGACAGGGGGGCCCCTACGAGCAGTACGTC.

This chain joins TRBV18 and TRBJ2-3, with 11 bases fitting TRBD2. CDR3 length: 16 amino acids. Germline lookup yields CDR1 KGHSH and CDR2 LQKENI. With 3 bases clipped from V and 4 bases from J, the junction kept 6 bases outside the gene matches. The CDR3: CASSPLTSGKADTQYF. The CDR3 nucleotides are TGTGCCAGCTCACCCCTGACTAGCGGGAAGGCAGATACGCAGTATTTT.

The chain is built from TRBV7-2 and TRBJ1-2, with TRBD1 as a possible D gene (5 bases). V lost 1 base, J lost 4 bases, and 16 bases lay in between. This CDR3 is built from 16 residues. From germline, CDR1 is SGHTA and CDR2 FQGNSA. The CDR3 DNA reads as TGTGCCAGCAGCTTAGATAACCGGGGGAACGTCTATGGCTACACCTTC. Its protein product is CASSLDNRGNVYGYTF.

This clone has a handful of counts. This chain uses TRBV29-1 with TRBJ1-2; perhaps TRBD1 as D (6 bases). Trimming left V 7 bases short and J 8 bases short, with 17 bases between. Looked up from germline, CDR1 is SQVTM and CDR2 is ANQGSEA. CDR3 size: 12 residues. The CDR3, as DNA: TGCAGCGCCGCCCGGGGGGCGAACGGCTACACCTTC. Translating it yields CSAARGANGYTF.